Listed below are T cell receptor beta chains from one sample, sequenced in a study of blood T cell repertoires in COVID-19. Assay used: immunoSEQ multiplex PCR; TCRdb lists only in-frame clones, some missing. The sample has some 210,000 clones; 89% are singletons. Sequencing used peripheral blood. The receptors were sampled from a man in his 60s who had recovered from COVID-19. The CDR3 runs from the conserved cysteine through the conserved F or W. The order of the fields is CDR3 DNA, CDR3 protein, clone size, V gene, J gene, D gene. The D gene is left open where the match is weak. The listing skips clone size in some rows; elsewhere it reads once, few, many or a size class.

cdr3_nt: TGCAGCGTTGAGGCCGGGACAGGGGAAGCTTACGAGCAGTACTTC; cdr3_aa: CSVEAGTGEAYEQYF; clone_size: once; v_call: TRBV29-1; j_call: TRBJ2-7; d_call: TRBD1
cdr3_nt: TGCGCCAGCAGCTCCTCAGCGCGGGAGGGTCCTGAGCAGTTCTTC; cdr3_aa: CASSSSAREGPEQFF; clone_size: .; v_call: TRBV5-1; j_call: TRBJ2-1; d_call: TRBD2
cdr3_nt: TGTGCCAGCAGTTTCATAGCCGGGGAGCTGTTTTTT; cdr3_aa: CASSFIAGELFF; clone_size: .; v_call: TRBV27; j_call: TRBJ2-2; d_call: .
cdr3_nt: TGTGCCACCTCGGACAGCATGAACACTGAAGCTTTCTTT; cdr3_aa: CATSDSMNTEAFF; clone_size: .; v_call: TRBV18; j_call: TRBJ1-1; d_call: .
cdr3_nt: TGTGCCAGCAGCCTCCCGGGGAACGAGCAGTACTTC; cdr3_aa: CASSLPGNEQYF; clone_size: .; v_call: TRBV7-9; j_call: TRBJ2-7; d_call: .
cdr3_nt: TGCGCCAGCAGCTTGTTTCCTCTAACAGTTCCCACTGAAGCTTTCTTT; cdr3_aa: CASSLFPLTVPTEAFF; clone_size: few; v_call: TRBV5-1; j_call: TRBJ1-1; d_call: .
cdr3_nt: TGTGCCAGCTCCCCATCCGGGACAGGCTACGAGCAGTACTTC; cdr3_aa: CASSPSGTGYEQYF; clone_size: .; v_call: TRBV18; j_call: TRBJ2-7; d_call: TRBD1
cdr3_nt: TGTGCCACCAGTCGGGACTACGCAGATACGCAGTATTTT; cdr3_aa: CATSRDYADTQYF; clone_size: .; v_call: TRBV24-1; j_call: TRBJ2-3; d_call: TRBD2
cdr3_nt: TGCAGCGCCACGCCCCAGGCGCTGAACACTGAAGCTTTCTTT; cdr3_aa: CSATPQALNTEAFF; clone_size: few; v_call: TRBV29-1; j_call: TRBJ1-1; d_call: .
cdr3_nt: TGTGCCAGGGGTGAGCGGTACGAGCAGTACTTC; cdr3_aa: CARGERYEQYF; clone_size: .; v_call: TRBV30; j_call: TRBJ2-7; d_call: .
cdr3_nt: TGTGCCAGCAGCCTAATGACTAGCAATGAGCAGTTCTTC; cdr3_aa: CASSLMTSNEQFF; clone_size: medium-sized; v_call: TRBV7-8; j_call: TRBJ2-1; d_call: .
cdr3_nt: TGCGCCAGCAAGATTATGGACAGAGATACGCAGTATTTT; cdr3_aa: CASKIMDRDTQYF; clone_size: .; v_call: TRBV5-1; j_call: TRBJ2-3; d_call: .
cdr3_nt: TGTGCCAGCCGACGGGGGTTGGACAGGGTCCAGCCCCAGCATTTT; cdr3_aa: CASRRGLDRVQPQHF; clone_size: .; v_call: TRBV7-2; j_call: TRBJ1-5; d_call: TRBD1
cdr3_nt: TGCGCCAGCAGCGCGGCGGGGAGCGGGTGGAACAATGAGCAGTTCTTC; cdr3_aa: CASSAAGSGWNNEQFF; clone_size: .; v_call: TRBV5-1; j_call: TRBJ2-1; d_call: .
cdr3_nt: TGCGCCAGCAAGCGGGATACTTACAATGAGCAGTTCTTC; cdr3_aa: CASKRDTYNEQFF; clone_size: .; v_call: TRBV10-1; j_call: TRBJ2-1; d_call: TRBD2
cdr3_nt: TGTGCCAGCAGCTTAGCTGGTACAGGGACGAATCAGCCCCAGCATTTT; cdr3_aa: CASSLAGTGTNQPQHF; clone_size: .; v_call: TRBV7-9; j_call: TRBJ1-5; d_call: .
cdr3_nt: TGTGCCAGCAGCCAAGCCTATTTATCCAGGGGGCGCGCTGAAGCTTTCTTT; cdr3_aa: CASSQAYLSRGRAEAFF; clone_size: few; v_call: TRBV14; j_call: TRBJ1-1; d_call: TRBD1
cdr3_nt: TGTGCCAGCAGCTACGGGGGTAGTGGCGGCTACACCTTC; cdr3_aa: CASSYGGSGGYTF; clone_size: .; v_call: TRBV7-2; j_call: TRBJ1-2; d_call: .
cdr3_nt: TGTGCCAGCAGCCCCAGCGGTAATCAGCCCCAGCATTTT; cdr3_aa: CASSPSGNQPQHF; clone_size: .; v_call: TRBV3-1/TRBV3-2; j_call: TRBJ1-5; d_call: .
cdr3_nt: TGTGCCACCGATTGGTTAATGCTGACACGTTCGTCCATGAACACTGAAGCTTTCTTT; cdr3_aa: CATDWLMLTRSSMNTEAFF; clone_size: .; v_call: TRBV24-1; j_call: TRBJ1-1; d_call: .
cdr3_nt: TGTGCCAGCAGCGTAGCTTCCAGGGGAGAGACCCAGTACTTC; cdr3_aa: CASSVASRGETQYF; clone_size: .; v_call: TRBV9; j_call: TRBJ2-5; d_call: .
cdr3_nt: TGTGCCAGCAGCGTAGCAGGCGGTAGCGGGAACTCCTACAATGAGCAGTTCTTC; cdr3_aa: CASSVAGGSGNSYNEQFF; clone_size: .; v_call: TRBV9; j_call: TRBJ2-1; d_call: TRBD2
cdr3_nt: TGTGCCAGCAGCGGGGGACAGAACAATGAGCAGTTCTTC; cdr3_aa: CASSGGQNNEQFF; clone_size: .; v_call: TRBV6-5; j_call: TRBJ2-1; d_call: .
cdr3_nt: TGTGCCAGCAGCGGGGGGGGAAGAAGAACTGGAAACACCATATATTTT; cdr3_aa: CASSGGGRRTGNTIYF; clone_size: .; v_call: TRBV7-2; j_call: TRBJ1-3; d_call: .
cdr3_nt: TGCGCCAGCAGCTTGGGACAAAGCATTGACGAGCAGTACTTC; cdr3_aa: CASSLGQSIDEQYF; clone_size: .; v_call: TRBV5-1; j_call: TRBJ2-7; d_call: .
cdr3_nt: TGTGCCAGCAGCCAACCTCTTACTGGTAGCGGGAGCACAGATACGCAGTATTTT; cdr3_aa: CASSQPLTGSGSTDTQYF; clone_size: few; v_call: TRBV14; j_call: TRBJ2-3; d_call: TRBD2
cdr3_nt: TGTGCCAGCAGGCTTAATAGCGGGCCCGACACCGGGGAGCTGTTTTTT; cdr3_aa: CASRLNSGPDTGELFF; clone_size: .; v_call: TRBV6-6; j_call: TRBJ2-2; d_call: TRBD2
cdr3_nt: TGTGCCAGCAGGGGGACAGGATCCTACGAGCAGTACTTC; cdr3_aa: CASRGTGSYEQYF; clone_size: .; v_call: TRBV6-5; j_call: TRBJ2-7; d_call: TRBD1